These 25 T cell receptor beta chains were all obtained from the same sample, sequenced in a study of blood T cell repertoires in COVID-19. Generated by immunoSEQ multiplex PCR, the TCRdb table keeps only in-frame clones and is missing some. The sample lists some 250,000 clones; approximately 86% were seen once. Material for sequencing was peripheral blood. The receptors derive from a woman aged 25 to 39 who had recovered from COVID-19.

The chain has TRBV28 and TRBJ1-1; 9 nucleotides match TRBD1. CDR1 is MDHEN, CDR2 SYDVKM, per germline. The ends lost 8 bases at V and 5 bases at J; junction bases unmatched: 12. The CDR3 is made up of 15 amino acids. CDR3 protein: CASRGDRVMRTEAFF. CDR3 bases: TGTGCCAGCCGGGGGGACAGGGTGATGAGAACTGAAGCTTTCTTT.

The V and J genes are TRBV5-6 and TRBJ1-2; 7 bases match TRBD1. Germline CDR1 SGHDT, CDR2 YYEEEE. V dropped 4 bases and J dropped 8; count of bases not matched to a gene: 8. This CDR3 region has 13 residues. The CDR3 protein is CASSVGTAGGYTF. The CDR3 DNA reads as TGTGCCAGCAGCGTCGGGACAGCTGGGGGCTACACCTTC.

The chain carries TRBV19 and TRBJ2-7, with D possibly being TRBD1 (5 bases). Per the germline V gene, CDR1 is LNHDA and CDR2 is SQIVND (reference sequence). The CDR3 totals 15 residues. Trimming shortened V by 6 bases and J by 1 base, and 16 bases separated the two germline ends. The CDR3 DNA reads as TGTGCCAGTAGGGAACAGGCGAGACTTTCCTACGAGCAGTACTTC. This sequence encodes CASREQARLSYEQYF. The whole variable domain, filled in from reference TRBV19 and TRBJ2-7, reads DGGITQSPKYLFRKEGQNVTLSCEQNLNHDAMYWYRQDPGQGLRLIYYSQIVNDFQKGDIAEGYSVSREKKESFPLTVTSAQKNPTAFYLCASREQARLSYEQYFGPGTRLTVT.

The rearrangement links TRBV5-1 to TRBJ2-7; D possibly corresponds to TRBD1 (5 bases). Trimming took off 0 bases at V and 6 bases at J, with 19 bases between the two ends. Germline values: CDR1 SGHRS, CDR2 YFSETQ. CDR3 size: 16 residues. The CDR3 loop is CASSLERRQISTEQYF. In nucleotides, the CDR3 is TGCGCCAGCAGCTTGGAACGTCGACAGATCTCAACCGAGCAGTACTTC.

Points on this clone: Distinct nucleotide sequences in the sample also encode this CDR3. The genes are TRBV5-1 and TRBJ1-4; TRBD1 aligns across 7 bases. The CDR3 spans 13 residues. V was clipped by 4 bases and J by 8 bases; unmatched bases: 5. The germline gives CDR1 SGHRS, CDR2 YFSETQ. CDR3 region: CASSRWTGEKLFF. CDR3 nucleotides: TGCGCCAGCAGCCGATGGACAGGCGAAAAACTGTTTTTT.

The genes are TRBV7-2 and TRBJ2-1; D perhaps matches TRBD2 (5 bases). The ends were cut back, 5 bases at V and 15 bases at J, with 20 bases in the middle. Germline V CDR1 and CDR2: SGHTA, FQGNSA. The CDR3 covers 13 residues. The CDR3 reads CASSLAGLSNGFF. As DNA, the CDR3 is TGTGCCAGCAGCCTGGCGGGCCTCTCAAACGGGTTCTTC. The variable domain in full, with the rest retrieved from reference TRBV7-2 and TRBJ2-1, is GAGVSQSPSNKVTEKGKDVELRCDPISGHTALYWYRQSLGQGLEFLIYFQGNSAPDKSGLPSDRFSAERTGGSVSTLTIQRTQQEDSAVYLCASSLAGLSNGFFGPGTRLTVL.

This clone was observed once. V gene TRBV7-9 combines with J gene TRBJ1-1; unclear D gene. Germline V gene lookup returns CDR1 SEHNR and CDR2 FQNEAQ (reference sequence). The CDR3 is 12 amino acids. V was clipped by 5 bases and J by 1 base, with 5 bases between them. The CDR3 protein is CASSRQNTEAFF. CDR3 bases: TGTGCCAGCAGCCGACAGAACACTGAAGCTTTCTTT.

This clone was seen only once. This chain links TRBV6-2 or TRBV6-3 with TRBJ2-4, with D perhaps TRBD1 (6 bases). Germline V gene data show CDR1 as MNHEY and CDR2 as SVGEGT. V was clipped by 5 bases and J by 1 base, with 6 bases between them. The CDR3 consists of 13 residues. The CDR3 spells CASSQGAKNIQYF. The CDR3 coding sequence is TGTGCCAGCAGTCAGGGGGCCAAAAACATTCAGTACTTC.

The genes are TRBV11-2 and TRBJ1-5, with D possibly TRBD1 on 5 matching bases. V was shortened by 1 base and J by 7 bases, with 14 bases between the two germline ends. This CDR3 comprises 15 residues. Germline V gene lookup returns CDR1 SGHAT and CDR2 FQNNGV. The CDR3 sequence: CASSLGGLGGQPQHF. The CDR3 DNA reads as TGTGCCAGCAGCTTAGGCGGTCTCGGGGGGCAGCCCCAGCATTTT.

This rearrangement joins TRBV24-1 to TRBJ2-1; unclear D gene. The CDR3 consists of 13 residues. V was pared by 5 bases and J by 7 bases, with 11 bases between. Per the germline V gene, CDR1 is KGHDR and CDR2 is SFDVKD. This CDR3 is CATSGPTQNEQFF. CDR3 sequence (DNA): TGTGCCACCAGTGGACCAACACAGAATGAGCAGTTCTTC.

Only one count was recorded for this clone. The chain joins TRBV7-9 to TRBJ2-7; D remains unclear. The CDR3 runs to 11 residues. The V and J ends lost 5 bases and 6 bases respectively, with 8 bases between them. Germline CDR1 SEHNR, CDR2 FQNEAQ (reference sequence). Here the CDR3 reads CASSLSFEQYF. As DNA, the CDR3 is TGTGCCAGCAGCCTTTCTTTCGAGCAGTACTTC.

The chain links TRBV30 to TRBJ1-1; weak D call: TRBD1 (6 bases). In germline, CDR1 is GTSNPN, CDR2 SVGIG (reference sequence). The CDR3 contains 14 residues. Trimming pared 2 bases from V and 4 bases from J, leaving 14 bases between. Here the CDR3 reads CAWSSATGSTEAFF. Written as DNA, the CDR3 is TGTGCCTGGAGTTCCGCGACAGGCAGCACTGAAGCTTTCTTT.

V gene TRBV7-9 combines with J gene TRBJ2-3; the match to TRBD1 covers 9 bases. The germline gives CDR1 SEHNR, CDR2 FQNEAQ (reference sequence). The CDR3 totals 16 residues. J lost 2 bases, V lost 5 bases, and 8 bases had no gene match. The CDR3 loop is CASSGGTGLNTDTQYF. CDR3 bases: TGTGCCAGCAGCGGCGGGACAGGGCTTAACACAGATACGCAGTATTTT. Drawing the rest from reference TRBV7-9 and TRBJ2-3, the complete variable domain is DTGVSQNPRHKITKRGQNVTFRCDPISEHNRLYWYRQTLGQGPEFLTYFQNEAQLEKSRLLSDRFSAERPKGSFSTLEIQRTEQGDSAMYLCASSGGTGLNTDTQYFGPGTRLTVL.

This chain links TRBV11-2 with TRBJ1-2; 10 nucleotides line up with TRBD1. Germline V gene data show CDR1 as SGHAT and CDR2 as FQNNGV. The CDR3 length is 13 residues. Unmatched junction bases numbered 4, after V lost 5 bases and J lost 7 bases. The CDR3 coding sequence is TGTGCCAGCAGCGACAGGGGGCAGTTTGGCTACACCTTC. It is translated as CASSDRGQFGYTF.

This rearrangement joins TRBV6-2 or TRBV6-3 to TRBJ2-5; a possible D gene is TRBD2 (5 bases). The V and J ends lost 6 bases and 3 bases respectively, with 14 bases between them. The germline V gene has CDR1 MNHEY and CDR2 SVGEGT. CDR3 length: 14 amino acids. The CDR3 loop is CASSPEGSEETQYF. Here the CDR3 DNA reads TGTGCCAGCAGCCCTGAAGGGAGTGAAGAGACCCAGTACTTC.

The chain employs TRBV13 and TRBJ1-1; D ambiguous. V lost 5 bases and J lost 1, with 8 bases in between. Germline-derived CDR1 and CDR2 are PRHDT and FYEKMQ (reference sequence). The CDR3 runs to 13 residues. The CDR3 reads CASSEGSNTEAFF. The CDR3 coding sequence is TGTGCCAGCAGCGAGGGTTCGAACACTGAAGCTTTCTTT.

The rearrangement uses TRBV5-1 and TRBJ1-3; unclear D gene. Deletions cut 1 base from V and 2 bases from J, with 10 bases between. The germline CDR1 and CDR2 sequences are SGHRS and YFSETQ. The CDR3 is 15 residues long. CDR3 sequence reads: CASSLYGTAGNTIYF. The CDR3 region has the DNA TGCGCCAGCAGCTTGTATGGCACCGCTGGAAACACCATATATTTT. The full variable domain, rest sourced from reference TRBV5-1 and TRBJ1-3, is KAGVTQTPRYLIKTRGQQVTLSCSPISGHRSVSWYQQTPGQGLQFLFEYFSETQRNKGNFPGRFSGRQFSNSRSEMNVSTLELGDSALYLCASSLYGTAGNTIYFGEGSWLTVV.

The DNA of the CDR3 is TGTGCCAGCAGTCCATGGAGGGGAGGGACTAGACCCACCGGGGAGCTGTTTTTT. This sequence encodes CASSPWRGGTRPTGELFF. The chain is built from TRBV7-2 and TRBJ2-2; 8 bases agree with TRBD2. The CDR3 extends over 18 amino acids. The germline CDR1 and CDR2 sequences are SGHTA and FQGNSA. Losses at the gene ends were 6 bases for V and 4 bases for J; bases not matched to a gene: 16.

This chain connects TRBV11-3 to TRBJ1-1, with no clear D. V was shortened by 0 bases and J by 4 bases, with 15 bases between the two germline ends. The CDR3 extends over 16 amino acids. Germline V gene data show CDR1 as SGHNT and CDR2 as YENEEA. The DNA for the CDR3 is TGTGCCAGCAGCTTAGATCATGATGGCCGGGGCACTGAAGCTTTCTTT. Its translation: CASSLDHDGRGTEAFF. The full variable domain, rest sourced from reference TRBV11-3 and TRBJ1-1, is EAGVVQSPRYKIIEKKQPVAFWCNPISGHNTLYWYLQNLGQGPELLIRYENEEAVDDSQLPKDRFSAERLKGVDSTLKIQPAELGDSAVYLCASSLDHDGRGTEAFFGQGTRLTVV.

In regard to this clone: This specimen includes other DNA sequences encoding the same CDR3. The genes are TRBV5-1 and TRBJ2-5; 7 bases match TRBD2. Germline CDR1 is SGHRS and CDR2 is YFSETQ. V trimming: 0 bases; J trimming: 5 bases; junction bases outside the gene matches: 1. The CDR3 runs to 13 residues. In nucleotides, the CDR3 is TGCGCCAGCAGCTTGGCGGGAGGCGAGACCCAGTACTTC. Translating gives CASSLAGGETQYF.

The V and J genes are TRBV5-5 and TRBJ1-4; 9 bases are a match to TRBD1. V lost 3 bases to trimming and J lost 6 bases; unmatched junction nucleotides: 6. The CDR3 runs 15 residues. CDR1 and CDR2 from the germline V gene are SGHKS and YYEKEE (reference sequence). As DNA, the CDR3 is TGTGCCAGCAGCTGGGGGGACAGGGATTATGAAAAACTGTTTTTT. It encodes CASSWGDRDYEKLFF.

This clone has just one count. This rearrangement joins TRBV2 to TRBJ2-3; D is unresolved. Germline lookup yields CDR1 SNHLY and CDR2 FYNNEI. V lost 0 bases and J lost 6, with 10 bases in between. CDR3 length: 14 amino acids. The CDR3 sequence is CASSEAASVDTQYF. The CDR3 nucleotides read TGTGCCAGCAGTGAAGCCGCGTCCGTGGATACGCAGTATTTT.

This clone was recorded only once. The chain has TRBV19 and TRBJ1-1; D not resolved. V lost 6 bases to trimming and J lost 0 bases, with 8 bases between them. Germline-derived CDR1 and CDR2 are LNHDA and SQIVND (reference sequence). The CDR3 is made up of 13 amino acids. The CDR3 loop is CASRDFLNTEAFF. DNA for the CDR3: TGTGCCAGTAGGGACTTCCTGAACACTGAAGCTTTCTTT. The full variable domain, its missing parts supplied by reference TRBV19 and TRBJ1-1, is DGGITQSPKYLFRKEGQNVTLSCEQNLNHDAMYWYRQDPGQGLRLIYYSQIVNDFQKGDIAEGYSVSREKKESFPLTVTSAQKNPTAFYLCASRDFLNTEAFFGQGTRLTVV.

A few counts support this clone. The chain carries TRBV19 and TRBJ1-4; 10 bases fit TRBD1. The CDR3 has 15 residues. CDR1 LNHDA and CDR2 SQIVND come from the germline V gene (reference sequence). J gave up 5 bases and V 5 bases, and 5 bases lay outside the gene matches. The CDR3 region has the DNA TGTGCCAGTAGTGCGCCGGGACAGGGGAATGAAAAACTGTTTTTT. It is translated as CASSAPGQGNEKLFF.

J is TRBJ1-3 and V is TRBV12-3 or TRBV12-4, with a possible D match to TRBD1 (6 bases). The CDR3 spans 13 residues. V was pared by 10 bases and J by 0 bases, with 10 bases between. The CDR3 loop reads CATDSGSGNTIYF. For the CDR3, the DNA is TGTGCCACGGACAGCGGCTCTGGAAACACCATATATTTT.